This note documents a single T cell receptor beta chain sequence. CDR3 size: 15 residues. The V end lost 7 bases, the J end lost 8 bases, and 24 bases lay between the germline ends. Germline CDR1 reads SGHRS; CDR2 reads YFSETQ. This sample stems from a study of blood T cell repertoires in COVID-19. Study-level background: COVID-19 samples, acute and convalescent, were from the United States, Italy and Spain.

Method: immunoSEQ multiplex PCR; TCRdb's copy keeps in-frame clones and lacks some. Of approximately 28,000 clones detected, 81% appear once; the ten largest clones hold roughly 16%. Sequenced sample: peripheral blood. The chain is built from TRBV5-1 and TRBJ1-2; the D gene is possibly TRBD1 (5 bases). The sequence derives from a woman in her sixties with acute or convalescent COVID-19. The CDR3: CASSTDGGPTSGYTF. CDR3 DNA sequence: TGCGCCAGCTCTACGGACGGGGGACCGACTTCGGGCTACACCTTC.